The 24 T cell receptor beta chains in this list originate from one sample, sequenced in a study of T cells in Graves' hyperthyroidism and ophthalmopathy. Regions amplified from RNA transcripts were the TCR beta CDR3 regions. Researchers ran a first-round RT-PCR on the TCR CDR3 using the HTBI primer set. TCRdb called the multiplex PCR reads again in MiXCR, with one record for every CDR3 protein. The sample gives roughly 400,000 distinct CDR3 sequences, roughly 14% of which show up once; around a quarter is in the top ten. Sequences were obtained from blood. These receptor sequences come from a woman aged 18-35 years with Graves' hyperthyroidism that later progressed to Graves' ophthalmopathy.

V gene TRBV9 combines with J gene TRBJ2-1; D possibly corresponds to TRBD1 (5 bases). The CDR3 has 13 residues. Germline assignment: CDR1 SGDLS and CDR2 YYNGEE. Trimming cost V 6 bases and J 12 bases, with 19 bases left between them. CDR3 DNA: TGTGCCAGCACCCGGACAAGCCTTGGGGTGCAGTTCTTC. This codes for CASTRTSLGVQFF.

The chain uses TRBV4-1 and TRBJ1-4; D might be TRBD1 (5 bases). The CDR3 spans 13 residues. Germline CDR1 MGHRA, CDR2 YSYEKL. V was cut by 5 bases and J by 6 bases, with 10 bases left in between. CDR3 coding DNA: TGCGCCAGCAGCGGGCAGGGTTATGAAAAACTGTTTTTT. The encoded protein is CASSGQGYEKLFF.

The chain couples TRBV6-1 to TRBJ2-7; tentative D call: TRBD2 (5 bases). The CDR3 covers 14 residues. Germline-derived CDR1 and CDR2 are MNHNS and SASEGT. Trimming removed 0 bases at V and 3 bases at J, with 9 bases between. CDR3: CASSEALRGYEQYF. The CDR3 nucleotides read TGTGCCAGCAGTGAAGCCCTCCGGGGCTACGAGCAGTACTTC.

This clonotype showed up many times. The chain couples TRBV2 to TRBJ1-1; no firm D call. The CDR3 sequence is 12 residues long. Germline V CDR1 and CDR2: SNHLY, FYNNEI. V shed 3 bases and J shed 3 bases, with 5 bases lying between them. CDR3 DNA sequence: TGTGCCAGCAGTGAGATTTACACTGAAGCTTTCTTT. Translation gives CASSEIYTEAFF.

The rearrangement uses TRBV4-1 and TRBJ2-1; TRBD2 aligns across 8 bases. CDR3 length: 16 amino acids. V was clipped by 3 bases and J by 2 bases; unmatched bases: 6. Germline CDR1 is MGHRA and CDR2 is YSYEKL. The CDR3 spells CASSHLAGPAYNEQFF. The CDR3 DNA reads TGCGCCAGCAGCCATCTAGCGGGCCCGGCCTACAATGAGCAGTTCTTC.

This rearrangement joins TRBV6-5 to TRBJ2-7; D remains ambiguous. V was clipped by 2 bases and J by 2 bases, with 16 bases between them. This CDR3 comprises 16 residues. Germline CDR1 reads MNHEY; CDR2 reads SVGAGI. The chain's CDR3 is CASSYRVGSWAYEQYF. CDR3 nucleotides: TGTGCCAGCAGTTACCGAGTCGGTAGCTGGGCCTACGAGCAGTACTTC.

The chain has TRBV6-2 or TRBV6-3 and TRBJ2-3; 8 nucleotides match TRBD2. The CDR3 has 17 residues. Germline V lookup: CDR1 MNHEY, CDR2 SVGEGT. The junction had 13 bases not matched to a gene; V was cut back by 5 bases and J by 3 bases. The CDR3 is CASSQLPLGLATDTQYF. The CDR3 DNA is TGTGCCAGCAGTCAACTTCCCCTAGGACTAGCAACAGATACGCAGTATTTT.

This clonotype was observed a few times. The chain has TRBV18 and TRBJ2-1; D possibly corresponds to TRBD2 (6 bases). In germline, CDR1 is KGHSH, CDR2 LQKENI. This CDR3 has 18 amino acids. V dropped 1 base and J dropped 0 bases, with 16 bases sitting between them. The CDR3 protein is CASSPRSGATSSYNEQFF. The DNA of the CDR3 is TGTGCCAGCTCACCACGGTCGGGAGCGACTAGCTCCTACAATGAGCAGTTCTTC.

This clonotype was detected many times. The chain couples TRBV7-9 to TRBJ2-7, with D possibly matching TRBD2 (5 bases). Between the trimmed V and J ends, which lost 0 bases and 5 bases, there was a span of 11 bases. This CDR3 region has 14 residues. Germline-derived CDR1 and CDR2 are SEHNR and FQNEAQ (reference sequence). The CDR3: CASSLAGNSHEQYF. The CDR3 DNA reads TGTGCCAGCAGCTTAGCCGGGAATTCCCACGAGCAGTACTTC. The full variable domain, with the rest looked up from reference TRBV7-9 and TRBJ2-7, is DTGVSQNPRHKITKRGQNVTFRCDPISEHNRLYWYRQTLGQGPEFLTYFQNEAQLEKSRLLSDRFSAERPKGSFSTLEIQRTEQGDSAMYLCASSLAGNSHEQYFGPGTRLTVT.

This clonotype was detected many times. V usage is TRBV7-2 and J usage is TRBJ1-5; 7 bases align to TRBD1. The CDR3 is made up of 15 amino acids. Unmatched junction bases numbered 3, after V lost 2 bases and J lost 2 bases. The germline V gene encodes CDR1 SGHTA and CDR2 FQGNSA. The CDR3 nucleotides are TGTGCCAGCAGCTTAAACAGGGGTGGCAATCAGCCCCAGCATTTT. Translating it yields CASSLNRGGNQPQHF.

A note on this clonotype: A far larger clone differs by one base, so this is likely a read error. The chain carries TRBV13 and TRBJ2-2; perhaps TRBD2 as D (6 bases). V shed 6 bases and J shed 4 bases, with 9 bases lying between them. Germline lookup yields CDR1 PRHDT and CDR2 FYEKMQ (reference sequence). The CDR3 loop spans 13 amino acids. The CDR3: CASRPGGTGELFF. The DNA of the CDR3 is TGTGCCAGCAGGCCCGGGGGCACCGGGGAGCTGTTTTTT.

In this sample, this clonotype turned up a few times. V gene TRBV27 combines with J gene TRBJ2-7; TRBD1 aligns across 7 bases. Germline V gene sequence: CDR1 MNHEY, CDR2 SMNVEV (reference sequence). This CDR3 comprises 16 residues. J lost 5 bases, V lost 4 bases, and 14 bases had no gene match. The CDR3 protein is CASSSALTSTGHEQYF. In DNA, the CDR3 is TGTGCCAGCAGTTCCGCCCTCACCTCGACAGGGCACGAGCAGTACTTC.

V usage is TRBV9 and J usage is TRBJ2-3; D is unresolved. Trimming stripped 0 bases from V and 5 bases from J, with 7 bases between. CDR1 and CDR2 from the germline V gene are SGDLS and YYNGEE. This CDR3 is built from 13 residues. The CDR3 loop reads CASSVDGRDTQYF. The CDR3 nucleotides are TGTGCCAGCAGCGTAGACGGCAGAGATACGCAGTATTTT.

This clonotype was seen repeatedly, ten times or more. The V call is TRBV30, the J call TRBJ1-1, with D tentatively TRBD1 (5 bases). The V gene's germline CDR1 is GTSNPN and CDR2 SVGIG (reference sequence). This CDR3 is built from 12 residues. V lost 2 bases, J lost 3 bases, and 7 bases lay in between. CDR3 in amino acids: CAWSRDYTEAFF. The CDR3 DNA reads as TGTGCCTGGAGTAGGGACTACACTGAAGCTTTCTTT.

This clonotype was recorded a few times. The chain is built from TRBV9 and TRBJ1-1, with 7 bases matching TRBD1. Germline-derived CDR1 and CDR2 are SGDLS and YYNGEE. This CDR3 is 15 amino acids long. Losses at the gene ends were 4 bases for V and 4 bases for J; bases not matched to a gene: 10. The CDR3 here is CASSPQAGGGTEAFF. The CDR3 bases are TGTGCCAGCAGCCCTCAAGCAGGGGGAGGCACTGAAGCTTTCTTT.

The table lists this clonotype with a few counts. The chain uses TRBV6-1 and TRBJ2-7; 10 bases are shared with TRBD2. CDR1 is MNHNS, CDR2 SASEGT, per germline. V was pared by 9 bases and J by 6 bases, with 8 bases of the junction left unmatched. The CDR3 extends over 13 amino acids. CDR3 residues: CASSPSGSSEQYF. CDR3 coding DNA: TGTGCCAGTTCGCCTAGCGGGAGTTCCGAGCAGTACTTC.

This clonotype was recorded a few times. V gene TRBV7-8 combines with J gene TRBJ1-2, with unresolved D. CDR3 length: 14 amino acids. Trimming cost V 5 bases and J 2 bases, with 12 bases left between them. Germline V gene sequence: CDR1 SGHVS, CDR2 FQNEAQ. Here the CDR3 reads CASSQDVANYGYTF. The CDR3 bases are TGTGCCAGCAGCCAAGACGTGGCGAACTATGGCTACACCTTC.

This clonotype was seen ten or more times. This CDR3 is CSLPLPGQGRQETQYF. The CDR3 DNA sequence: TGCAGCCTCCCCCTCCCAGGACAGGGAAGACAAGAGACCCAGTACTTC. The V and J genes are TRBV20-1 and TRBJ2-5; 8 bases match TRBD1. This CDR3 spans 16 amino acids. CDR1 DFQATT and CDR2 SNEGSKA come from the germline V gene (reference sequence).

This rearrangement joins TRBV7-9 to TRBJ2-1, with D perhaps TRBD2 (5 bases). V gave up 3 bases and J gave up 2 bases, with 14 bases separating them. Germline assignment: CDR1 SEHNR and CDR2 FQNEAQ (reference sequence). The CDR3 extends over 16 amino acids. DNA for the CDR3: TGTGCCAGCAGCTTGGTCCAGGCTAGCCCCTACAATGAGCAGTTCTTC. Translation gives CASSLVQASPYNEQFF.

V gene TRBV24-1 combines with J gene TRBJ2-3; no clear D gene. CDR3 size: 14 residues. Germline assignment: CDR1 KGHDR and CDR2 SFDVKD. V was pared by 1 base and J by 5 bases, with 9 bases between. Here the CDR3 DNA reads TGTGCCACCAGTGATTTTTACGACGTAGATACGCAGTATTTT. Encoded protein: CATSDFYDVDTQYF.

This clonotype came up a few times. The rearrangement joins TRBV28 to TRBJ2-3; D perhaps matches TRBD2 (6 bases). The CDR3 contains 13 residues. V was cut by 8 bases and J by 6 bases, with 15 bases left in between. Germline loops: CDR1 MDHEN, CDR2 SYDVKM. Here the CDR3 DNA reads TGTGCCAGCGGGGCGGGGACGGGTGATACGCAGTATTTT. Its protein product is CASGAGTGDTQYF.

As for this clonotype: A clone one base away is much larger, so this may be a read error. The DNA of the CDR3 is TGTGCCAGCAGCCAAGGGGTCGAGCAGTACTTC. Amino acid sequence: CASSQGVEQYF. The rearrangement joins TRBV4-2 to TRBJ2-7; D ambiguous. CDR3 length: 11 amino acids. From germline, CDR1 is LGHNA and CDR2 YNFKEQ. V was shortened by 1 base and J by 6 bases, with 4 bases between the two germline ends.

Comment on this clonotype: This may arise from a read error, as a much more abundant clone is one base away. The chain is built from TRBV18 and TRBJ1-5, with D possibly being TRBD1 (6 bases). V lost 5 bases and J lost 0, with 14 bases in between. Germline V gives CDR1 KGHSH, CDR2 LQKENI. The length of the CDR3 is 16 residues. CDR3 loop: CASSGGGPDSNQPQHF. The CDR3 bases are TGTGCCAGCTCAGGAGGGGGTCCAGATAGCAATCAGCCCCAGCATTTT.

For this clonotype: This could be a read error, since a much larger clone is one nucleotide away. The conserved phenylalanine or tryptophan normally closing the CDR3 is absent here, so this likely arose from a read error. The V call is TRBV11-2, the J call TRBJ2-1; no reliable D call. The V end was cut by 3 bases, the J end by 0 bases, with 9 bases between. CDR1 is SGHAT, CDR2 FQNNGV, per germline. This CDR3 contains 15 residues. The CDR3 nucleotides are TGTGCCAGCAGCTTCCCGTCGAGCTCCTACAATGAGCAGTTCGTC. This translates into CASSFPSSSYNEQFV.